The 9 T cell receptor beta chains below all came from one sample that was sequenced in a study of response to subunit inactivated influenza vaccine. TCRdb recomputed calls from the RT-PCR reads with MiXCR, one row per CDR3 protein. The sample includes 650,000 to 850,000 distinct CDR3 sequences, about 14% of them seen just once. The specimen was PBMCs from blood, collected 14 to 15 days before vaccination. These receptors originate from a man aged 50 to 60 who received an inactivated influenza vaccine.

The chain is built from TRBV5-1 and TRBJ2-3; D not resolved. This CDR3 is built from 14 residues. Per the germline V gene, CDR1 is SGHRS and CDR2 is YFSETQ. Trimming removed 0 bases from V and 3 bases from J, with 8 bases in between. CDR3 in amino acids: CASSLAMPTDTQYF. The CDR3 DNA reads TGCGCCAGCAGCTTGGCCATGCCTACAGATACGCAGTATTTT.

V usage is TRBV5-1 and J usage is TRBJ2-5, with TRBD2 matching over 11 bases. V lost 0 bases, J lost 0 bases, and 4 bases stayed unmatched. The CDR3 extends over 17 amino acids. Germline CDR1 reads SGHRS; CDR2 reads YFSETQ. The CDR3 loop reads CASSLALAGGYQETQYF. The CDR3, as DNA: TGCGCCAGCAGCTTGGCCCTAGCGGGGGGCTACCAAGAGACCCAGTACTTC.

The rearrangement links TRBV6-1 to TRBJ2-5, with D unresolved. The CDR3 has 14 residues. With 4 bases removed from V and 1 base from J, the gap between germline ends came to 10 bases. Germline V gene sequence: CDR1 MNHNS, CDR2 SASEGT. The CDR3 loop reads CASSVITGQETQYF. CDR3 in DNA: TGTGCCAGCAGTGTAATTACGGGCCAAGAGACCCAGTACTTC.

The V and J genes are TRBV6-1 and TRBJ2-2; D is possibly TRBD1 or TRBD2 (5 bases each). Germline lookup yields CDR1 MNHNS and CDR2 SASEGT. The CDR3 is 13 residues long. Between the trimmed V and J ends, which lost 10 bases and 4 bases, there was a span of 13 bases. This CDR3 reads CAIEGPFTGELFF. The CDR3, as DNA: TGTGCCATCGAGGGACCGTTCACCGGGGAGCTGTTTTTT.

This clonotype has only a few counts. This sequence joins TRBV7-6 and TRBJ2-5, with TRBD2 matching 10 bases. Trimming took 4 bases from V and 5 from J; bases not matched to a gene: 4. Per germline, CDR1 SGHVS and CDR2 FNYEAQ. The CDR3 contains 14 residues. The CDR3 DNA sequence: TGTGCCAGCAGCTCAGCGGGGGGGGTTGAGACCCAGTACTTC. Its translation: CASSSAGGVETQYF.

The V call is TRBV4-3, the J call TRBJ2-3; D gene uncertain. The CDR3 runs 15 residues. CDR1 and CDR2 (germline): LGHNA, YSLEER. V shed 0 bases and J shed 2 bases, with 9 bases lying between them. The CDR3 DNA reads TGCGCCAGCAGCCAAGAGGGGTCGTACACAGATACGCAGTATTTT. Its protein product is CASSQEGSYTDTQYF.

The chain joins TRBV12-3 or TRBV12-4 to TRBJ1-6; 9 positions match TRBD1. The trim removed 6 bases at V and 5 bases at J, leaving 5 bases unmatched. CDR3 length equals 15 residues. CDR3 DNA sequence: TGTGCCAGCAGAGCCGGGACAGGGCATAATTCACCCCTCCACTTT. This gives the protein CASRAGTGHNSPLHF.

The chain couples TRBV27 to TRBJ1-2; a possible D gene is TRBD1 (6 bases). The germline V gene encodes CDR1 MNHEY and CDR2 SMNVEV (reference sequence). V lost 6 bases to trimming and J lost 4 bases, with 12 bases between them. This CDR3 spans 13 amino acids. CDR3 DNA sequence: TGTGCCAGCAGAGTAGGGGGAACCTATGGCTACACCTTC. Translation: CASRVGGTYGYTF.

This clonotype was found many times. This chain links TRBV4-3 with TRBJ2-3; D uncertain. The V end lost 0 bases, the J end lost 6 bases, and 10 bases lay between the germline ends. CDR1 is LGHNA, CDR2 YSLEER, per germline. The CDR3 covers 14 residues. CDR3 bases: TGCGCCAGCAGCCAAGAAGGACGGTCGGATACGCAGTATTTT. Translating it yields CASSQEGRSDTQYF.